This TCR beta chain was identified during a study of T cell responses to AZD1222 COVID-19 vaccine. General study points: A rise in Spike-specific TCR breadth and depth followed two AZD1222 doses. Targeting of unmutated variant regions was reportedly seen in nearly half of spike-specific TCRs.

Doses given second, at about 4 or about 12 weeks, were pooled. There are 16 residues in the CDR3. V was trimmed by 5 bases and J by 10 bases, leaving 23 bases between them. CDR1 and CDR2 from the germline V gene are SGHNT and YENEEA. Sequenced by immunoSEQ multiplex PCR; TCRdb stores in-frame clones only, minus some. The repertoire holds approximately 91,000 clones, with more than 85% as singletons. As regards this clone: Its antigen is currently unknown.

Source: peripheral blood, taken 28 days after the second AZD1222 dose. The receptor was derived from an adult who received the AZD1222 COVID-19 vaccine. The chain combines TRBV11-3 with TRBJ1-4, with D perhaps TRBD1 (6 bases). CDR3 amino acids: CASSPPGGQHRVKLFF. In nucleotides, the CDR3 is TGTGCCAGCAGCCCCCCTGGGGGACAACATCGAGTAAAACTGTTTTTT.